This record looks at one TCR beta chain sequence and its context. Its antigen specificity is not known. No clone much larger than this one lies a single base away; base qualities are absent. Reading from cysteine to phenylalanine, the CDR3 counts 18 amino acids. Here the CDR3 DNA is all that survives: 54 bases in frame from base 1. For this chain, trimming is 5 bases at the V end and 0 bases at the J end, and the number of junction bases without a gene match is 12. CDR1 SGHTA and CDR2 FQGNSA are derived from the germline V gene. This sample was taken from a study of blood T cell repertoires in COVID-19 (TCRdb year 2020). General notes on the study: The collaborator samples originated in the United States, Italy and Spain and spanned the acute and convalescent phases of COVID-19. The material from the prospective study consisted of cDNA or gDNA derived from T cells, B-cell-depleted T cells, or PBMCs. The dataset comprised deeply sampled blood TCRbeta repertoires from subjects exposed to, actively infected with, or recovered from COVID-19. The repertoires were released in a freely available public database meant as a resource for research on the immune response to SARS-CoV-2. The samples were drawn from the first 160 participants of the ongoing ImmuneRACE study and from roughly 1,300 subjects provided by 6 global collaborators. The sample metadata nearly always contained a de-identified subject ID, COVID-19 status, age in years and sex. Where available, HLA class I and class II types were taken from metadata supplied by the sample provider and were not determined by assay-based typing.

TCRbeta CDR3 regions were amplified from genomic DNA by means of the immunoSEQ Assay, a bias-controlled multiplex PCR. The source study handled its data this way. The number of nucleated cells in each sample was estimated from the amplification of reference gene primers within the assay. Sequence reads were collapsed and filtered to measure the absolute abundance of every unique TCRbeta CDR3 rearrangement. Productive Simpson clonality was computed per sample as the square root of Simpson's diversity index over productive rearrangements. TCRdb took over this immuneACCESS table, retaining in-frame rearrangements with V and J assigned. Such tables are incomplete; in checked studies, under half of the missing clones stem from an unresolved V gene, and the remainder is unexplained. The D gene and trimming were derived from the DNA, and the V and J assignments and clone size from that table. This sample is represented by around 200,000 clones; approximately 84% of them were singletons. The top ten constitute more than 5.5% of the sample.

The collaborating institutions used their own protocols to collect whole blood in K2EDTA tubes. Collaborator samples were shipped for TCRbeta analysis as frozen whole blood, isolated PBMCs, or DNA extracted from either sample type. Broad study findings and their caveats: The amount of clinical and demographic metadata varied by source and participant and was provided uncurated.

The TCR comes from a human donor in a cohort sampled during active COVID-19. The sample consisted of peripheral blood. The chain couples TRBV7-2 to TRBJ1-1; 10 nucleotides in the junction match TRBD1. The CDR3 amino acid sequence is: CASSKQPPGQGMNTEAFF. The DNA sequence is as follows: TGTGCCAGCAGCAAGCAACCACCGGGACAGGGGATGAACACTGAAGCTTTCTTT.